What follows describes a single TCR beta chain. Its antigen is not identified. The sample comes from a study of cytomegalovirus exposure and HLA in healthy donors. Germline CDR1 is MDHEN and CDR2 is SYDVKM. Between the trimmed V and J ends, which lost 8 bases and 3 bases, there was a span of 11 bases. The length of the CDR3 is 12 residues. A multiplex PCR was run with 60 Vbeta primers and 13 Jbeta primers. Profiling relied on immunoSEQ multiplex PCR, and the TCRdb table lists in-frame clones only, not all of them. The sample records 200,000 to 250,000 clones, roughly 83% being singletons. Study-wide points: TCR beta V- and J-gene trimming, according to a later analysis, was linked to a missense DCLRE1C variant.

The receptor was derived from a girl aged 5-17 years in good health and CMV-seronegative. Sample: PBMCs. The gene calls are TRBV28 and TRBJ2-7; TRBD1 is a possible D gene (7 bases). The CDR3 region is CASQGGVYEQYF. CDR3 nucleotides: TGTGCCAGCCAGGGGGGAGTCTACGAGCAGTACTTC.